These T cell receptor beta chains were read from a single sample in a study of shared clonotypes between healthy human individuals. Assay: immunoSEQ multiplex PCR; the TCRdb copy retains only in-frame clones and omits some. The profile shows about 2.4 million clones, roughly 93% of them singletons. The sequenced sample consisted of naive CD4+ T cells from PBMCs. These receptors were collected from a man aged 18 to 29 in good health. Some clones in this sample may be carry-over from other donors' samples. CDR3s include the opening cysteine and the closing phenylalanine or tryptophan. A D gene is named only where the DNA matches it firmly. Part of the rows lack a size; the others show once, few, many or a class for expanded clones.

>-|TRBD2|TRBV2|TRBJ2-7
TGTGCCAGCAGTCCACAGGGGCTAGCGGGAGGGAACGAGCAGTACTTC
CASSPQGLAGGNEQYF
>once|-|TRBV5-4|TRBJ2-7
TGTGCCAGCAGCTTGGACAGGGCACTCTACGAGCAGTACTTC
CASSLDRALYEQYF
>-|-|TRBV28|TRBJ1-2
TGTGCCAGCAGTTTATCTTCCTATGGCTACACCTTC
CASSLSSYGYTF
>-|TRBD1|TRBV6-1|TRBJ1-2
TGTGCCAGCAGTGAAAAGACAGGGGCTAACTATGGCTACACCTTC
CASSEKTGANYGYTF
>-|-|TRBV4-1|TRBJ1-1
TGCGCCAGCAGCCAAGAGGCGGGGGCGTCTATGACTGAAGCTTTCTTT
CASSQEAGASMTEAFF
>-|-|TRBV6-1|TRBJ1-2
TGTGCCAGCAGTGAGTCCCACGGCAGAGATGGCTACACCTTC
CASSESHGRDGYTF
>-|-|TRBV6-1|TRBJ2-5
TGTGCCAGCAGTGAGGATGGGCGGTTCCAAGAGACCCAGTACTTC
CASSEDGRFQETQYF
>-|-|TRBV18|TRBJ2-5
TGTGCCAGCTCACCAGCGGACGGGAGTCAAGAGACCCAGTACTTC
CASSPADGSQETQYF
>-|-|TRBV5-1|TRBJ1-1
TGCGCCAGCAGCTTCTCCAGGGGCCGACCTGAAGCTTTCTTT
CASSFSRGRPEAFF
>-|-|TRBV28|TRBJ2-7
TGTGCCAGCGATACAGCGGGTGCCGGGTCCTACGAGCAGTACTTC
CASDTAGAGSYEQYF
>-|-|TRBV20-1|TRBJ2-7
TGCAGTGCTAGGAGGGGCCCCGAGCAGTACTTC
CSARRGPEQYF
>-|TRBD2|TRBV19|TRBJ2-4
TGTGCCAGTAGTATGGGACAGACGGCTAGCGGGACGGGGGACATTCAGTACTTC
CASSMGQTASGTGDIQYF
>-|TRBD2|TRBV10-3|TRBJ2-5
TGTGCCATCAGTGCTCGACTAGCGGGACAAGAGACCCAGTACTTC
CAISARLAGQETQYF
>few|-|TRBV29-1|TRBJ1-2
TGCAGCGCTACCGGCAGGCATTATGGCTACACCTTC
CSATGRHYGYTF
>-|-|TRBV7-9|TRBJ1-1
TGTGCCAGCACCGATCAAGCTTTCTTT
CASTDQAFF
>-|TRBD2|TRBV27|TRBJ2-7
TGTGCCAGCAGTTTACGAAAGTGGGGACTAGCGGATTCCGAGCAGTACTTC
CASSLRKWGLADSEQYF
>-|-|TRBV5-1|TRBJ2-1
TGCGCCAGCAGCTTGGTTGGAACTTACAATGAGCAGTTCTTC
CASSLVGTYNEQFF
>-|TRBD1|TRBV6-1|TRBJ2-1
TGTGCCAGCAGTGTAACGGGACAGGGCTCCTACAATGAGCAGTTCTTC
CASSVTGQGSYNEQFF
>-|TRBD1|TRBV7-9|TRBJ2-5
TGTGCCAGCAGCTGGGCCGGGACAGGGTATCAAGAGACCCAGTACTTC
CASSWAGTGYQETQYF
>-|TRBD2|TRBV6-5|TRBJ2-1
TGTGCCAGCAGTCCTCCGGGACTAGCGGTCCGGGGGCAGTTCTTC
CASSPPGLAVRGQFF
>-|TRBD2|TRBV28|TRBJ2-3
TGTGCCAGCAGCTCAGCGGGGCCGGCAGATACGCAGTATTTT
CASSSAGPADTQYF
>-|TRBD2|TRBV5-4|TRBJ2-4
TGTGCCAGCAGCGGCTCTTTAGCGGGGAGCTTGGACATTCAGTACTTC
CASSGSLAGSLDIQYF
>-|TRBD1|TRBV7-2|TRBJ2-7
TGTGCCAGCAGCTTAGCAACCGGGACAGGGTTGGGGCAGTACTTC
CASSLATGTGLGQYF
>once|-|TRBV28|TRBJ2-5
TGTGCCATAGGGGGAGGAGGGCAAGAGACCCAGTACTTC
CAIGGGGQETQYF
>-|-|TRBV7-6|TRBJ1-5
TGTGCCAGCAGCGAAGGAAGGGGTGTAATTCAGCCCCAGCATTTT
CASSEGRGVIQPQHF
>-|-|TRBV19|TRBJ2-1
TGTGCCAGTAGTTCCCTATCTAGCGCCTCCTACAATGAGCAGTTCTTC
CASSSLSSASYNEQFF
>-|-|TRBV10-3|TRBJ2-5
TGTGCCATCAGTGAGTCATCAGGGGCAAAAGAGACCCAGTACTTC
CAISESSGAKETQYF
>-|-|TRBV18|TRBJ1-4
TGTGCCAGCTCACCACCGAACAGGCCTAATGAAAAACTGTTTTTT
CASSPPNRPNEKLFF
>-|-|TRBV12-5|TRBJ1-1
TGTGCTAGTGGGAATCCTGGAGGGGACACTGAAGCTTTCTTT
CASGNPGGDTEAFF
>once|TRBD2|TRBV6-5|TRBJ2-1
TGTGCCAGCAGTTACGGCTTAGCGGGATACAATGAGCAGTTCTTC
CASSYGLAGYNEQFF
>-|-|TRBV7-2|TRBJ2-7
TGTGCCAGCAGCTTAGGGGTGCCTACCTACGAGCAGTACTTC
CASSLGVPTYEQYF
>-|TRBD1|TRBV18|TRBJ2-6
TGTGCCAGCTCGCTACAGGGGGCGGCTGGGGCCAACGTCCTGACTTTC
CASSLQGAAGANVLTF
>-|-|TRBV19|TRBJ2-7
TGTGCCAGTAGTATGGGGAACTCCTACGAGCAGTACTTC
CASSMGNSYEQYF
>-|-|TRBV21-1|TRBJ1-1
TGTGCCAGCAGCAGACGGGGGACAGGGGTCCAATGGAACACTGAAGCTTTCTTT
CASSRRGTGVQWNTEAFF
>-|-|TRBV7-7|TRBJ2-1
TGTGCCAGCAGCGCCGGGGGCGCGGACAATGAGCAGTTCTTC
CASSAGGADNEQFF
>-|-|TRBV28|TRBJ1-5
TGTGCCAGCGGATCGCCTCAGGGGCATCAGCCCCAGCATTTT
CASGSPQGHQPQHF
>-|TRBD1|TRBV30|TRBJ1-2
TGTGCCTGGAGTGTTTTACAGGGGGCGAGTGGCTACACCTTC
CAWSVLQGASGYTF
>-|-|TRBV7-3|TRBJ2-2
TGTGCCAGCAGCGGTTATGCGAACACCGGGGAGCTGTTTTTT
CASSGYANTGELFF
>-|TRBD1|TRBV6-5|TRBJ1-5
TGTGCCAGCAGTGTACGACAGGGGGCAGATCAGCCCCAGCATTTT
CASSVRQGADQPQHF
>-|TRBD1|TRBV7-3|TRBJ2-3
TGTGCCAGCAGCTTAGACAGGGGGACAGATACGCAGTATTTT
CASSLDRGTDTQYF
>-|-|TRBV5-1|TRBJ1-1
TGCGCCAGCAGCTTGTTACTGAGGAACACTGAAGCTTTCTTT
CASSLLLRNTEAFF
>-|TRBD2|TRBV2|TRBJ2-1
TGTGCCAGCAGTCCCACAGGACTAGCTAACAATGAGCAGTTCTTC
CASSPTGLANNEQFF
>-|-|TRBV4-1|TRBJ2-7
TGCGCCAGCAGCCAAGCTTCGGCACAGAGGGGTCCCACCGAGCAGTACTTC
CASSQASAQRGPTEQYF
>-|-|TRBV6-5|TRBJ1-1
TGTGCCAGCAGTCGGCGACCCCCGAACACTGAAGCTTTCTTT
CASSRRPPNTEAFF
>-|-|TRBV6-5|TRBJ1-2
TGTGCCAGCATCGCAGGGGTAGGGTATGGCTACACCTTC
CASIAGVGYGYTF
>-|-|TRBV28|TRBJ1-2
TGTGCCAGCAGCCTACAGACATCATATGGCTACACCTTC
CASSLQTSYGYTF
>-|TRBD2|TRBV28|TRBJ2-7
TGTGCCAGCAGAGGACTAGCGGGAGCTAACGGCGGCTTC
CASRGLAGANGGF
>-|-|TRBV2|TRBJ2-7
TGTGCCAGCAGATATGGGGGGACCTATTCCTACGAGCAGTACTTC
CASRYGGTYSYEQYF
>-|-|TRBV5-5|TRBJ2-5
TGTGCCAGCAGCCCCTGGTCGGAGGCAGAGACCCAGTACTTC
CASSPWSEAETQYF
>once|-|TRBV18|TRBJ1-1
TGTGCCAGCTCGCCTCCCTCATTTAGGGGGACTGAAGCTTTCTTT
CASSPPSFRGTEAFF
>-|-|TRBV7-9|TRBJ2-2
TGTGCCAGCAGCTTTCCCAGGCCAGCTGAAGCCGGGGAGCTGTTTTTT
CASSFPRPAEAGELFF
>-|-|TRBV27|TRBJ2-6
TGTGCCAGCAGATTGGGAGTACTCTCTGGGGCCAACGTCCTGACTTTC
CASRLGVLSGANVLTF
>-|TRBD1|TRBV28|TRBJ1-1
TGTGCCAGCAGTCGACAGGGGGTGCGTGCTTTCTTT
CASSRQGVRAFF
>-|-|TRBV9|TRBJ1-2
TGTGCCAGCAGCGCGCCCCCATTGGAAGCCGGCTACACCTTC
CASSAPPLEAGYTF
>-|-|TRBV5-1|TRBJ1-4
TGCGCCAGCAGCTCTAGTAGGCAATCGGGTGAAAAACTGTTTTTT
CASSSSRQSGEKLFF
>-|TRBD2|TRBV5-1|TRBJ2-7
TGCGCCAGCAGCTTGGAACTAGCGGGAGTTCACGAGCAGTACTTC
CASSLELAGVHEQYF